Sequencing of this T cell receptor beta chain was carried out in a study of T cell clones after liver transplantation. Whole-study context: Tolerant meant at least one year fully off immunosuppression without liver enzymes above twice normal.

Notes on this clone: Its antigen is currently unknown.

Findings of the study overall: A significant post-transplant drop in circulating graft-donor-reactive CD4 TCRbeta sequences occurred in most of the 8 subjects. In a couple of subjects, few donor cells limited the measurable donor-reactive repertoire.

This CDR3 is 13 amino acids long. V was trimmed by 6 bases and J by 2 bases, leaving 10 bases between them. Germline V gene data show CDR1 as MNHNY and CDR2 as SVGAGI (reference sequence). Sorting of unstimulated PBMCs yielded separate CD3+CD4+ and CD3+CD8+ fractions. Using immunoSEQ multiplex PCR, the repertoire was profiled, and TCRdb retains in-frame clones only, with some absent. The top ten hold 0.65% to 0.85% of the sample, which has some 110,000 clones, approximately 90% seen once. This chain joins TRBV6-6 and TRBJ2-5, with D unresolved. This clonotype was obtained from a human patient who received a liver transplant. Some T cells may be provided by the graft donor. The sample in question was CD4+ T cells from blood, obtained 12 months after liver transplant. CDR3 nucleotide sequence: TGTGCCAGCAGCTCGTCGAATCAAGAGACCCAGTACTTC. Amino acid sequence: CASSSSNQETQYF.